Presented here are 13 T cell receptor beta chains from one specimen sequenced in a study of technical replicates of blood from a few donors. Clones were read by immunoSEQ multiplex PCR, and TCRdb kept only the in-frame ones, dropping some. This sample carries tens of thousands of clones, around nine tenths of them seen once, and the ten largest clones take around 0.27%. The sequenced sample consisted of T cells isolated from PBMCs. All receptors derive from a human donor in good health.

The chain is built from TRBV28 and TRBJ1-5; the D gene is possibly TRBD1 (6 bases). Germline V gives CDR1 MDHEN, CDR2 SYDVKM. CDR3 length: 15 amino acids. Trimming removed 4 bases at V and 6 bases at J, with 16 bases between. CDR3: CASSSIGGGSQPQHF. CDR3 in DNA: TGTGCCAGCAGTTCGATAGGGGGGGGGAGTCAGCCCCAGCATTTT.

J is TRBJ1-6 and V is TRBV15; no firm D call. This CDR3 is built from 12 residues. Germline V CDR1 and CDR2: LNHNV, YYDKDF (reference sequence). V shed 3 bases and J shed 6 bases, with 3 bases lying between them. The CDR3 DNA sequence: TGTGCCACCAGCAGCCTTAATTCACCCCTCCACTTT. It translates to CATSSLNSPLHF.

This sequence joins TRBV27 and TRBJ1-2, with 9 nucleotides matching TRBD1. With 6 bases clipped from V and 8 bases from J, the junction kept 22 bases outside the gene matches. Germline V lookup: CDR1 MNHEY, CDR2 SMNVEV (reference sequence). This CDR3 has 18 residues. The CDR3 loop reads CASSPYRDRAGTGIGYTF. The CDR3 DNA reads as TGTGCCAGCAGCCCCTACCGAGACCGAGCCGGGACAGGGATCGGCTACACCTTC.

V usage is TRBV7-8 and J usage is TRBJ1-4, with 7 nucleotides matching TRBD1. J lost 7 bases, V lost 6 bases, and 8 bases had no gene match. The germline gives CDR1 SGHVS, CDR2 FQNEAQ. The CDR3 length is 14 residues. Here the CDR3 reads CASSFDREAEKLFF. The CDR3 DNA follows: TGTGCCAGCAGTTTCGACAGGGAGGCTGAAAAACTGTTTTTT.

In its sample, this clone was seen once. V usage is TRBV4-2 and J usage is TRBJ2-7, with 10 nucleotides matching TRBD2. CDR3 length: 15 amino acids. Germline V gives CDR1 LGHNA, CDR2 YNFKEQ. With V trimmed by 0 bases and J by 2 bases, 1 base remained unmatched. The CDR3 nucleotides are TGTGCCAGCAGCCAAGATCTAGCGGGAGCCTACGAGCAGTACTTC. This encodes CASSQDLAGAYEQYF.

The chain has TRBV4-1 and TRBJ2-1, with TRBD2 matching over 10 bases. CDR3 length: 17 amino acids. Germline V gene lookup returns CDR1 MGHRA and CDR2 YSYEKL. The V and J ends lost 1 base and 5 bases, in that order; junction bases with no gene match: 8. CDR3 loop: CASSQGLTSGIHNEQFF. The CDR3 coding sequence is TGCGCCAGCAGCCAAGGCCTAACTAGCGGGATACACAATGAGCAGTTCTTC.

The V call is TRBV5-1, the J call TRBJ2-7, with D maybe TRBD2 (6 bases). This CDR3 spans 13 amino acids. Looked up from germline, CDR1 is SGHRS and CDR2 is YFSETQ. V shed 2 bases and J shed 5 bases, with 11 bases lying between them. The CDR3, as DNA: TGCGCCAGCAGCTTACCTAGCGTGAACGAGCAGTACTTC. This encodes CASSLPSVNEQYF.

The chain recombines TRBV6-1 with TRBJ1-5, with a weak D call TRBD1 (6 bases). V dropped 7 bases and J dropped 4 bases, with 14 bases sitting between them. Germline loops: CDR1 MNHNS, CDR2 SASEGT. CDR3 size: 14 residues. CDR3 in DNA: TGTGCCAGCACCAAAAACAGGGCGAATCAGCCCCAGCATTTT. Amino acids: CASTKNRANQPQHF.

This chain uses TRBV28 with TRBJ2-2, with D uncertain. Between the trimmed V and J ends, which lost 3 bases and 9 bases, there was a span of 5 bases. Germline V gene lookup returns CDR1 MDHEN and CDR2 SYDVKM. The CDR3 has 11 amino acids. Here the CDR3 reads CASSFNRELFF. The CDR3 coding sequence is TGTGCCAGCAGTTTTAATAGGGAGCTGTTTTTT.

The chain links TRBV10-3 to TRBJ2-5; D gene ambiguous. The CDR3 sequence is 14 residues long. Between the trimmed V and J ends, which lost 3 bases and 4 bases, there was a span of 12 bases. CDR1 and CDR2 from the germline V gene are ENHRY and SYGVKD. The CDR3 coding sequence is TGTGCCATCAGTGAAATTGGTCAGCGAGAGACCCAGTACTTC. Translated: CAISEIGQRETQYF.

The chain recombines TRBV7-9 with TRBJ1-2; D unclear. The V end lost 6 bases, the J end lost 3 bases, and 11 bases lay between the germline ends. Germline V CDR1 and CDR2: SEHNR, FQNEAQ (reference sequence). The CDR3 sequence is 13 residues long. CDR3 sequence: CASSDSRDYGYTF. CDR3 nucleotide sequence: TGTGCCAGCAGTGATAGTCGGGACTATGGCTACACCTTC.

This clone was found once. V usage is TRBV11-3 and J usage is TRBJ2-3; possibly TRBD1 for D (6 bases). V was clipped by 4 bases and J by 2 bases, with 10 bases between them. This CDR3 contains 14 residues. CDR1 is SGHNT, CDR2 YENEEA, per germline. CDR3 amino acids: CASSSNRDTDTQYF. CDR3 in DNA: TGTGCCAGCAGCTCAAACAGGGACACAGATACGCAGTATTTT.

This clone has only a few counts. This chain links TRBV15 with TRBJ2-7; 12 nucleotides line up with TRBD1. V lost 4 bases and J lost 4; bases outside the gene matches: 5. The CDR3 consists of 15 residues. Germline V gene lookup returns CDR1 LNHNV and CDR2 YYDKDF (reference sequence). The CDR3 region has the DNA TGTGCCACCAGCAATCCGGGACAGGGGGCATACGAGCAGTACTTC. This sequence encodes CATSNPGQGAYEQYF.